The 27 T cell receptor beta chains given below trace back to one sample, sequenced in a study of CD8+CD57+ T cells in acquired aplastic anemia. Genomic DNA constituted the template upon which TCR beta VDJ and CDR3 profiling was performed. Using its own MiXCR run on the reads, TCRdb lists one record per CDR3 protein. This table holds roughly 420,000 distinct CDR3 sequences, 55% to 70% found once. The sequenced sample was sorted CD4+, CD8+, or CD8+CD57+ T cells (not recorded which) from PBMCs. The source of these receptors is a human donor in good health, serving as a control.

Note on this clonotype: The junction departs from germline at one end; a sequencing error may be responsible. CDR3 loop: CATSVGLGDYGYNF. For the CDR3, the DNA is TGTGCCACCAGCGTCGGGCTGGGCGACTATGGCTACAACTTC. This chain joins TRBV15 and TRBJ1-2; D is unclear. The CDR3 covers 14 residues. Germline CDR1 is LNHNV and CDR2 is YYDKDF (reference sequence).

This clonotype was seen many times. The J gene is TRBJ2-7, the V gene TRBV9; 9 bases line up with TRBD2. Germline V gives CDR1 SGDLS, CDR2 YYNGEE. Trimming at V came to 0 bases and at J to 9 bases, leaving 7 bases not matched to a gene. The CDR3 runs to 14 residues. The CDR3 coding sequence is TGTGCCAGCAGCGTAGAGATAGCGGGGGAGCGGCAGTACTTC. It translates to CASSVEIAGERQYF.

As concerns this clonotype: No DNA is shown, since the ends of the CDR3 on it are uncertain; the CDR3 is the one TCRdb lists. The chain couples TRBV9 to TRBJ2-7; the table's D gene call, TRBD2, was not cross checked with the DNA. Germline V CDR1 and CDR2: SGDLS, YYNGEE. The CDR3 contains 20 residues when both ends are counted. CDR3 region: CASSVVCASSYPTRGYEQYF.

V gene TRBV15 combines with J gene TRBJ2-7; TRBD1 is a possible D gene (5 bases). Trimming pared 3 bases from V and 1 base from J, leaving 7 bases between. CDR3 length: 13 amino acids. Germline loops: CDR1 LNHNV, CDR2 YYDKDF (reference sequence). CDR3 residues: CATSRDTSYEQYF. The CDR3 bases are TGTGCCACCAGCAGGGACACTTCCTACGAGCAGTACTTC.

As regards this clonotype: Given the absence of the conserved phenylalanine or tryptophan at the CDR3 end, a read error is likely. The chain employs TRBV10-3 and TRBJ2-1, with 7 bases identical to TRBD1. V was pared by 6 bases and J by 8 bases, with 19 bases of the junction left unmatched. Germline values: CDR1 ENHRY, CDR2 SYGVKD. The CDR3 has 17 residues. CDR3 protein: CAIRGSRPEQGTDEQFT. CDR3 in DNA: TGTGCCATCAGGGGGAGCCGACCCGAACAGGGGACCGATGAGCAGTTCACC.

Concerning this clonotype itself: A junction boundary mismatches the germline segment, possibly from a read error. V is TRBV10-3 and J is TRBJ2-3; 7 bases agree with TRBD2. The CDR3 is made up of 15 amino acids. The V gene's germline CDR1 is ENHRY and CDR2 SYGVKD. Here the CDR3 DNA reads TGTGCCACCAGTGATGGGACGGGGAGGGCAGATACGCAGTATTTT. It translates to CATSDGTGRADTQYF.

About this clonotype: This may stem from a read error, because a much larger clone lies one nucleotide away. This rearrangement joins TRBV3-1 to TRBJ1-3; tentatively, D is TRBD1 (6 bases). This CDR3 has 14 residues. In germline, CDR1 is LGHDT, CDR2 YNNKEL (reference sequence). CDR3 loop: CASSQGTAGNTMYF. The CDR3 DNA reads TGTGCCAGCAGCCAAGGGACAGCGGGAAACACCATGTATTTT.

This sequence joins TRBV7-2 and TRBJ2-3; 7 nucleotides align to TRBD1. Germline V CDR1 and CDR2: SGHTA, FQGNSA. V lost 5 bases to trimming and J lost 2 bases; unmatched junction nucleotides: 4. This CDR3 spans 14 amino acids. The DNA for the CDR3 is TGTGCCAGCAGCGGTGGACAGGACACAGATACGCAGTATTTT. Residues: CASSGGQDTDTQYF.

This clonotype was picked up many times. The chain is built from TRBV12-3 or TRBV12-4 and TRBJ1-2; TRBD1 aligns across 9 bases. The CDR3 loop spans 13 amino acids. J was trimmed by 4 bases and V by 7 bases; bases with no gene match: 4. The CDR3 sequence: CASTSGQGYGYTF. The CDR3 DNA reads as TGTGCCAGCACCTCGGGACAGGGCTATGGCTACACCTTC.

There are many counts of this clonotype. The chain links TRBV5-8 to TRBJ1-1, with a tentative D call TRBD1 (5 bases). The CDR3 runs 12 residues. Deletions cut 0 bases from V and 10 bases from J, with 10 bases between. Germline V gives CDR1 SGHTS, CDR2 YDEGEE. The CDR3 nucleotides are TGTGCCAGCAGCTTGGGCAGGGCCGGAGCTTTCTTT. Protein product: CASSLGRAGAFF. The whole variable domain, filled in from reference TRBV5-8 and TRBJ1-1, reads EAGVTQSPTHLIKTRGQQATLRCSPISGHTSVYWYQQALGLGLQFLLWYDEGEERNRGNFPPRFSGRQFPNYSSELNVNALELEDSALYLCASSLGRAGAFFGQGTRLTVV.

This clonotype was seen once. This is likely a read error, given that the CDR3 carries no conserved phenylalanine or tryptophan at its end. The DNA is omitted, as the CDR3 cannot be located on it reliably, and the CDR3 follows TCRdb's listing. V gene TRBV2 combines with J gene TRBJ1-5. The length of the CDR3 is 16 amino acids, counting both ends. Germline CDR1 is SNHLY and CDR2 is FYNNEI. The CDR3 is CASSARDDEGTEAFHC.

The chain employs TRBV7-2 and TRBJ2-3; TRBD2 agrees at 7 bases. The CDR3 spans 15 residues. Losses at the gene ends were 1 base for V and 4 bases for J; bases not matched to a gene: 5. Germline assignment: CDR1 SGHTA and CDR2 FQGNSA. CDR3 residues: CASSLGRGTADTQYF. The CDR3 DNA reads as TGTGCCAGCAGCTTAGGGCGGGGGACCGCAGATACGCAGTATTTT.

On this clonotype: A read error may produce the germline difference seen at one junction end. The V and J genes are TRBV7-2 and TRBJ1-6; unclear D gene. The CDR3 has 14 residues. Germline CDR1 is SGHTA and CDR2 is FQGNSA. The CDR3 nucleotides are TGTGCCAGCAGCTTACAGTTCGCAGAGCCGTCCCTCCGGTTT. It yields the protein CASSLQFAEPSLRF.

The gene calls are TRBV12-3 or TRBV12-4 and TRBJ2-7; 8 bases match TRBD1. The CDR3 consists of 14 residues. Trimming removed 3 bases from V and 2 bases from J; junction bases left unmatched: 3. The CDR3 loop is CASSLDRETYEQYF. In DNA form, the CDR3 reads TGTGCCAGCAGTTTGGACAGGGAAACCTACGAGCAGTACTTC.

In its sample, this clonotype was seen many times. CDR3 coding DNA: TGCGCCAGTCGCATTATAAGAGAGAACACTGAAGCTTTCTTT. Its translation: CASRIIRENTEAFF. The chain links TRBV5-1 to TRBJ1-1; no clear D gene. Trimming took 8 bases from V and 1 from J, leaving 15 bases between them. The CDR3 has 14 amino acids. The germline gives CDR1 SGHRS, CDR2 YFSETQ.

This clonotype was recorded a few times. A junction boundary mismatches the germline segment, possibly from a read error. V usage is TRBV10-3 and J usage is TRBJ2-3; 9 bases match TRBD2. This CDR3 spans 11 amino acids. Germline V CDR1 and CDR2: ENHRY, SYGVKD. The CDR3 region has the DNA TGTGCGGTTGGCGGGGGGGACACGCGGTATTTT. Translated: CAVGGGDTRYF.

This clonotype occurred once. The junction and the germline gene differ at one end; a read error may be behind it. The CDR3 here is CASSLITSPQETQYF. The CDR3 DNA sequence: TGTGCTAGCAGTCTGATCACGTCACCTCAAGAGACCCAGTACTTC. The chain joins TRBV7-7 to TRBJ2-5, with D uncertain. Germline V gene data show CDR1 as SSHAT and CDR2 as FNYEAQ (reference sequence). The CDR3 spans 15 residues.

This clonotype was counted at least ten times. The CDR3 coding sequence is TGCGCCAGCACCCTTACAGGAAACACTGAAGCTTTCTTT. The encoded protein is CASTLTGNTEAFF. The chain employs TRBV5-1 and TRBJ1-1; D is perhaps TRBD1 (5 bases). The V end was cut by 6 bases, the J end by 2 bases, with 11 bases between. The CDR3 sequence is 13 residues long. Looked up from germline, CDR1 is SGHRS and CDR2 is YFSETQ.

The chain carries TRBV11-2 and TRBJ1-1, with D perhaps TRBD1 (5 bases). Looked up from germline, CDR1 is SGHAT and CDR2 is FQNNGV. CDR3 length: 14 amino acids. V gave up 8 bases and J gave up 1 base, with 14 bases separating them. CDR3 sequence: CASQWDRSNTEAFF. The CDR3 bases are TGTGCCAGCCAATGGGACCGGTCGAACACTGAAGCTTTCTTT.

Here the CDR3 DNA reads TGCGCCAGCAGCAACAGACAGGGTAGCACAGATACGCAGTATTTT. This gives the protein CASSNRQGSTDTQYF. The chain is built from TRBV4-3 and TRBJ2-3, with 7 bases fitting TRBD1. In germline, CDR1 is LGHNA, CDR2 YSLEER. V lost 5 bases and J lost 0; bases outside the gene matches: 5. This CDR3 is built from 15 residues.

Many counts were recorded for this clonotype. The DNA of the CDR3 is TGTGCCACCAGTTGGGGGAATGAGCAGTTCTTC. Protein product: CATSWGNEQFF. The chain recombines TRBV24-1 with TRBJ2-1; either TRBD1 or TRBD2 may supply D (5 bases each). CDR3 length equals 11 residues. Trimming cost V 6 bases and J 7 bases, with 6 bases left between them. Germline V gene sequence: CDR1 KGHDR, CDR2 SFDVKD.

Details on this clonotype: With a much larger clone just one base away, this may be a read error. The gene calls are TRBV12-3 or TRBV12-4 and TRBJ1-1, with 8 bases that match TRBD1. This CDR3 is 13 amino acids long. J lost 6 bases, V lost 10 bases, and 10 bases had no gene match. The CDR3 region has the DNA TGTGCCACCAGCCTGACAGGGGTATCTGAAGCTTTCTTT. It codes for CATSLTGVSEAFF.

The V call is TRBV6-2 or TRBV6-3, the J call TRBJ1-1, with D possibly TRBD1 on 5 matching bases. CDR1 is MNHEY and CDR2 is SVGEGT in the germline V gene. The CDR3 runs to 20 residues. Between the trimmed V and J ends, which lost 0 bases and 1 base, there was a span of 24 bases. CDR3 nucleotides: TGTGCCAGCAGTTACTCGACGGGGACTCGTGCCCCACAGTCGAACACTGAAGCTTTCTTT. This codes for CASSYSTGTRAPQSNTEAFF.

The CDR3 DNA follows: TGTGCCAGCAGCTTGGAAGGAGGGGGAAGAGGTGAAAAACTGTTTTTT. Its protein is CASSLEGGGRGEKLFF. The chain recombines TRBV11-1 with TRBJ1-4; D possibly corresponds to TRBD1 (6 bases). CDR3 size: 16 residues. Germline V gives CDR1 SGHAT, CDR2 FQDESV (reference sequence). Deletions cut 3 bases from V and 7 bases from J, with 18 bases between.

About this clonotype: No conserved phenylalanine or tryptophan is present at the end of the CDR3, so a read error is the likely explanation. No DNA is shown, since the ends of the CDR3 on it are uncertain; the CDR3 is the one TCRdb lists. J is TRBJ2-7 and V is TRBV7-2; the D call TRBD1 from the table was never checked on the DNA. Germline loops: CDR1 SGHTA, CDR2 FQGNSA. Inclusive of both ends, the CDR3 amounts to 13 amino acids. CDR3 amino acids: CASSFPDQPQHYG.

Note on this clonotype: The junction departs from germline at one end; a sequencing error may be responsible. The chain carries TRBV20-1 and TRBJ1-1, with D perhaps TRBD1 (5 bases). The CDR3 is 14 residues long. Per the germline V gene, CDR1 is DFQATT and CDR2 is SNEGSKA (reference sequence). The CDR3 sequence: CSARGPTVDTEASF. The CDR3 region has the DNA TGCAGTGCTAGAGGACCAACGGTGGACACTGAAGCTTCCTTT.

The chain recombines TRBV7-9 with TRBJ2-2; D possibly corresponds to TRBD1 (6 bases). The V end lost 2 bases, the J end lost 14 bases, and 24 bases lay between the germline ends. The CDR3 contains 16 residues. CDR1 and CDR2 (germline): SEHNR, FQNEAQ (reference sequence). The CDR3 loop is CASSLSRDTEAFFLFF. The CDR3 DNA sequence: TGTGCCAGCAGCTTATCCAGGGACACTGAAGCTTTCTTTCTGTTTTTT. The variable domain in full, with the rest retrieved from reference TRBV7-9 and TRBJ2-2, is DTGVSQNPRHKITKRGQNVTFRCDPISEHNRLYWYRQTLGQGPEFLTYFQNEAQLEKSRLLSDRFSAERPKGSFSTLEIQRTEQGDSAMYLCASSLSRDTEAFFLFFGEGSRLTVL.